This T cell receptor beta chain was sequenced in a study of shared clonotypes between healthy human individuals. In the study overall: Participating donors consisted of a couple of women and a few men aged 18 to 49.

The germline CDR1 and CDR2 sequences are SQVTM and ANQGSEA. J lost 7 bases, V lost 5 bases, and 2 bases had no gene match. The CDR3 sequence is 11 residues long. Execution of the assay was at deep level. An even split of each subset's genomic DNA across several immunoSEQ plates was performed. In the study's own analysis: Quality scores were absent from the junction-only immunoSEQ sequences, so filtering differed. Profiling relied on immunoSEQ multiplex PCR, and the TCRdb table lists in-frame clones only, not all of them. The V and J calls and clone size come from that table; D and trimming were worked out from the DNA. The sample has 520,000 or so clones; 75% to 85% are singletons.

The sequenced material came from PBMCs. This clonotype was sampled from a woman between 35 and 50 years old in good health. Some clones in this sample may be carry-over from other donors' samples. The chain uses TRBV29-1 and TRBJ2-1; 7 nucleotides align to TRBD2. CDR3 sequence (DNA): TGCAGCGTTCCGGGGGGAAATGAGCAGTTCTTC. Translating it yields CSVPGGNEQFF.